The sample holds a few counts of the clone carrying this TCR beta chain. The record originates from a study of blood T cell repertoires in COVID-19. In the study overall: Donors in the United States, Italy and Spain gave samples during acute or convalescent COVID-19. Nucleic acid was either cDNA or gDNA, and it came from T cells, B-cell-depleted T cells, or PBMCs.

Sequencing was performed with immunoSEQ multiplex PCR; in TCRdb, only in-frame clones are kept and a portion is missing. The table lists 95,000 or so clones, 81% of them singletons, with 25% in the top ten. The junction had 12 bases not matched to a gene; V was cut back by 6 bases and J by 7 bases. CDR3 size: 15 residues. Germline values: CDR1 LNHDA, CDR2 SQIVND (reference sequence). The origin of this receptor is a man older than 75 with active or convalescent COVID-19. The sample was peripheral blood. The chain couples TRBV19 to TRBJ2-5; 9 bases match TRBD1. The CDR3 loop reads CASRRGGTGSGTQYF. CDR3 sequence (DNA): TGTGCCAGTAGACGAGGAGGGACAGGGTCAGGGACCCAGTACTTC.